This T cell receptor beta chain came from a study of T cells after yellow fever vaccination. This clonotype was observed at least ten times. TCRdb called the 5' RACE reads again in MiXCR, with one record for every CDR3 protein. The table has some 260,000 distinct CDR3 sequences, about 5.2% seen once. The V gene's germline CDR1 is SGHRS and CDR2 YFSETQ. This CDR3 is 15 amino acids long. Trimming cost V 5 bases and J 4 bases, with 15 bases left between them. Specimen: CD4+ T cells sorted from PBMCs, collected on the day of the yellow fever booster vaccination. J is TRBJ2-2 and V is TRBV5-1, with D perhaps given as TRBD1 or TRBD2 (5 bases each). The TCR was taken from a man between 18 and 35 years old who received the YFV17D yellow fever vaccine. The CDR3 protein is CASSGHGVPTGELFF. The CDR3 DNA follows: TGCGCCAGCAGTGGACACGGGGTACCCACCGGGGAGCTGTTTTTT.